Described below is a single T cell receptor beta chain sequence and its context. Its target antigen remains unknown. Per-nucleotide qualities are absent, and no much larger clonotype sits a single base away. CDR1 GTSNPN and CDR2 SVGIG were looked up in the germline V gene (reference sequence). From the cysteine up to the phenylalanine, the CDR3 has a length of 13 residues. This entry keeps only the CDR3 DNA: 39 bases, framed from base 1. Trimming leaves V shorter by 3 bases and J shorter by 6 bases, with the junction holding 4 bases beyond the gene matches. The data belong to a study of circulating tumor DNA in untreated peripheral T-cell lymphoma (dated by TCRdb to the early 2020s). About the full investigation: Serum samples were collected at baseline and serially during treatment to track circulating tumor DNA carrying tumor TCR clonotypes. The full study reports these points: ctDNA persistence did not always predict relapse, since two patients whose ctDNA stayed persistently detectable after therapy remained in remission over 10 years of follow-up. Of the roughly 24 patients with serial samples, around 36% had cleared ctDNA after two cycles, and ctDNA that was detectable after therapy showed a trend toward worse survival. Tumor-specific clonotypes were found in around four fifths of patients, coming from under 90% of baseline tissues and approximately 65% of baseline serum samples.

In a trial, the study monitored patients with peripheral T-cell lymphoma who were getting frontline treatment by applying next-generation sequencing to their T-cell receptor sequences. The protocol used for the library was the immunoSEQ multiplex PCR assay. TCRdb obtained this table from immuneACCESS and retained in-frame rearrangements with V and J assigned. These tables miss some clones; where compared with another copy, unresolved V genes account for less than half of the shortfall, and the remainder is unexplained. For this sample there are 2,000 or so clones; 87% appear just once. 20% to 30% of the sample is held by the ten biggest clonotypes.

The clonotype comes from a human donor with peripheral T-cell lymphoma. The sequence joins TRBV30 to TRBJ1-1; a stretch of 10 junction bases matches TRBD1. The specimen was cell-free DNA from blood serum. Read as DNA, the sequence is TGTGCCTGGAGCCGAGGACAGGGGGCTGAAGCTTTCTTT. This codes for CAWSRGQGAEAFF.